The source of this TCR beta chain is a study of blood T cell repertoires in COVID-19. Here immunoSEQ multiplex PCR was the method, and the copy in TCRdb shows in-frame clones only, minus some. The data show 370,000 or so clones, approximately 77% seen once. Germline-derived CDR1 and CDR2 are DFQATT and SNEGSKA (reference sequence). With 3 bases removed from V and 3 bases from J, the gap between germline ends came to 5 bases. There are 11 residues in the CDR3. The chain combines TRBV20-1 with TRBJ2-5; no clear D gene. Sequencing used peripheral blood. The sequence was obtained from a human donor with acute or convalescent COVID-19. The donor label of this sample is uncertain. The CDR3 loop reads CSASLKETQYF. Here the CDR3 DNA reads TGCAGTGCTAGTCTAAAAGAGACCCAGTACTTC.